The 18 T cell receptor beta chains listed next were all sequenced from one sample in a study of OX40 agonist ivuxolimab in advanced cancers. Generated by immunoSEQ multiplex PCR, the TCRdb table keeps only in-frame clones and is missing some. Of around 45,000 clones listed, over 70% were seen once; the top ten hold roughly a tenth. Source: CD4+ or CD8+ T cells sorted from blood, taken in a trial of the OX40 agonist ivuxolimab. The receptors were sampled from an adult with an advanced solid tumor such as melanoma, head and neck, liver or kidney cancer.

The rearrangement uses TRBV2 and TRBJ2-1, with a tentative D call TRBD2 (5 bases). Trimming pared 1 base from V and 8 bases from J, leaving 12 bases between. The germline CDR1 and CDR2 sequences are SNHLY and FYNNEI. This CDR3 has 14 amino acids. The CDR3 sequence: CASSEGRTGDEQFF. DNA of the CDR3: TGTGCCAGCAGTGAAGGCCGGACCGGGGATGAGCAGTTCTTC. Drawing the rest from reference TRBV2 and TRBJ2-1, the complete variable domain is EPEVTQTPSHQVTQMGQEVILRCVPISNHLYFYWYRQILGQKVEFLVSFYNNEISEKSEIFDDQFSVERPDGSNFTLKIRSTKLEDSAMYFCASSEGRTGDEQFFGPGTRLTVL.

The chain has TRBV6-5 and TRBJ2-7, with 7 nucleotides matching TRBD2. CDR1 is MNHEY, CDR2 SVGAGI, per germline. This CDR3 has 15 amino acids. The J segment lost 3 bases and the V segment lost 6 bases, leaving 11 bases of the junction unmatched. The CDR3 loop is CASSPSPGRGYEQYF. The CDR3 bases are TGTGCCAGCAGCCCATCCCCGGGGAGGGGCTACGAGCAGTACTTC.

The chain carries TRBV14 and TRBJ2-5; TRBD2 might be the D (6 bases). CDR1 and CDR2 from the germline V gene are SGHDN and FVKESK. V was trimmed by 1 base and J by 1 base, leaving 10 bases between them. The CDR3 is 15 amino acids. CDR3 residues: CASSQGGLLQETQYF. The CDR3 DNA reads TGTGCCAGCAGCCAAGGAGGACTACTCCAAGAGACCCAGTACTTC.

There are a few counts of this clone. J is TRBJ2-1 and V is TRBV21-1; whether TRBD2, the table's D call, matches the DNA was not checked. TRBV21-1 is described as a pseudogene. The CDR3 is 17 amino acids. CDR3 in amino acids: CASSKGWTGYGNNEQFF. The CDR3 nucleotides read TGTGCCAGCAGCAAGGGCTGGACGGGATACGGGAACAATGAGCAGTTCTTC.

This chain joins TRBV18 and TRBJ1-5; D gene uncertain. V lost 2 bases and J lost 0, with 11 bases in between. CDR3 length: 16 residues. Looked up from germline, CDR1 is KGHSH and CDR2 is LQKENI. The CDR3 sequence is CASSPSGTYSNQPQHF. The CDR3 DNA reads TGTGCCAGCTCACCATCAGGCACCTATAGCAATCAGCCCCAGCATTTT.

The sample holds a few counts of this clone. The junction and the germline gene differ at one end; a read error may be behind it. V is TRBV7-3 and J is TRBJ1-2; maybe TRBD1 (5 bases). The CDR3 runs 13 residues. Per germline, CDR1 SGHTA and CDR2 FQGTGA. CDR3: CASSFGVSGVIYF. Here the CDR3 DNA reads TGTGCCAGCAGCTTTGGGGTTTCGGGGGTCATCTACTTC.

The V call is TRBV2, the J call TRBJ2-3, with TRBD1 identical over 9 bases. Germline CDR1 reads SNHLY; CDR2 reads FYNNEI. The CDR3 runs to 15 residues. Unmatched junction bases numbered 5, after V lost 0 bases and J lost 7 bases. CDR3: CASSEAGQGLNTQYF. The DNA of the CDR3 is TGTGCCAGCAGTGAAGCCGGACAGGGGTTGAATACGCAGTATTTT.

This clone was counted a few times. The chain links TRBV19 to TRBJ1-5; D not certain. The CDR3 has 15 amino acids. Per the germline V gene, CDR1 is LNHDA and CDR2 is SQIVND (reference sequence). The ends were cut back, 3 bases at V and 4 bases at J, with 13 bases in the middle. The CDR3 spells CASSMDLRLNQPQHF. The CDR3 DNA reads TGTGCCAGTAGTATGGATCTTCGGTTAAATCAGCCCCAGCATTTT.

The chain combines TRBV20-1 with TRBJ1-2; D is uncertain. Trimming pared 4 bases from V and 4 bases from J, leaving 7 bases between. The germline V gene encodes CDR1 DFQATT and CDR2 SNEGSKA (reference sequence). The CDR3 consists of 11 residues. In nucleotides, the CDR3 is TGCAGTGCTACAGCCGGCTATGGCTACACCTTC. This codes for CSATAGYGYTF.

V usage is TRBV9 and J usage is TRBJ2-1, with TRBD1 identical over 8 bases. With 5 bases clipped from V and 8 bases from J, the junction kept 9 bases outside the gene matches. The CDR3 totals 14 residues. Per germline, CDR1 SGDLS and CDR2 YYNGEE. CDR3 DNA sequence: TGTGCCAGCAGTCGGGACAGGTTAGGACATGAGCAGTTCTTC. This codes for CASSRDRLGHEQFF.

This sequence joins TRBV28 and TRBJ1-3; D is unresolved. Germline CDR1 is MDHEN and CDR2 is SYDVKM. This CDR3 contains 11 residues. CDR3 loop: CGWGSGNTIYF. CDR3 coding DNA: TGTGGATGGGGCTCTGGAAACACCATATATTTT.

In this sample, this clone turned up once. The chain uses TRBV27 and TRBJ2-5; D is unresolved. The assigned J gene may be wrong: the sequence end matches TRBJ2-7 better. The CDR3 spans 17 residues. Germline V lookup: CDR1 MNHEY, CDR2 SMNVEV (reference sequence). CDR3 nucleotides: TGTGCCAGCAGTTTATTTGCGGCGGAGAATATCCCGTACGAGCAGTACTTC. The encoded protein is CASSLFAAENIPYEQYF.

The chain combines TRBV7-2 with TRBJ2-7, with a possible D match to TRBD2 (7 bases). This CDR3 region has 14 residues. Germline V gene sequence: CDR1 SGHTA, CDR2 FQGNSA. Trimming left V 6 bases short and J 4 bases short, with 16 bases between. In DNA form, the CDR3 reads TGTGCCAGCAGTCGGGGGGCGGAGGGGTACGAGCAGTACTTC. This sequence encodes CASSRGAEGYEQYF.

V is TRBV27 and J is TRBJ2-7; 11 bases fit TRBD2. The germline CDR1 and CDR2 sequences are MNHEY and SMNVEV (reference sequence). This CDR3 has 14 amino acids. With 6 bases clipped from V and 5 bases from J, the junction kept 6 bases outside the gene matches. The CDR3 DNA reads TGTGCCAGCAGCAAGACTAGCGGGACCCACGAGCAGTACTTC. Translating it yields CASSKTSGTHEQYF.

The CDR3 bases are TGCGCCAGCAGAGGAGGGACCTCCTACGAGCAGTACTTC. It yields the protein CASRGGTSYEQYF. The chain joins TRBV5-1 to TRBJ2-7, with a weak D call TRBD2 (6 bases). The germline V gene encodes CDR1 SGHRS and CDR2 YFSETQ. This CDR3 spans 13 amino acids. Trimming took 5 bases from V and 0 from J, leaving 9 bases between them.

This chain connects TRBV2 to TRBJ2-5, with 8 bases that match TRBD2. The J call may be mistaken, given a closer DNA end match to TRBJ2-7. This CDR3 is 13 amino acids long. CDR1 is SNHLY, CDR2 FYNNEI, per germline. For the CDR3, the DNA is TGTGCCAGCCGCCCCGGACTAGCTTACGAGCAGTACTTC. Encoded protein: CASRPGLAYEQYF.

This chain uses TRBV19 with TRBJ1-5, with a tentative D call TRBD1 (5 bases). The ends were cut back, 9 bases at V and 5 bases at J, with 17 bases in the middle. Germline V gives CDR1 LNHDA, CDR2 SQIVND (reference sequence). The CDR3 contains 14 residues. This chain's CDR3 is CASRGSGRYQPQHF. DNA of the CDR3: TGTGCCAGCCGGGGGTCGGGCAGGTATCAGCCCCAGCATTTT.

The CDR3 sequence: CASSPPSSGANVLTF. The CDR3 DNA is TGTGCCAGCAGCCCCCCCTCCTCTGGGGCCAACGTCCTGACTTTC. The chain combines TRBV7-2 with TRBJ2-6, with unresolved D. Germline V gene sequence: CDR1 SGHTA, CDR2 FQGNSA. V lost 5 bases and J lost 0, with 8 bases in between. The CDR3 sequence is 15 residues long. Combining the CDR3 with reference TRBV7-2 and TRBJ2-6 gives the whole variable domain GAGVSQSPSNKVTEKGKDVELRCDPISGHTALYWYRQSLGQGLEFLIYFQGNSAPDKSGLPSDRFSAERTGGSVSTLTIQRTQQEDSAVYLCASSPPSSGANVLTFGAGSRLTVL.